The clone carrying this T cell receptor beta chain was seen only a few times. Its antigen is unidentified. Per the germline V gene, CDR1 is MNHEY and CDR2 is SMNVEV (reference sequence). This CDR3 contains 13 residues. V gave up 6 bases and J gave up 11 bases; unmatched junction bases: 9. This sample was included in a study of T cell repertoires in cytomegalovirus infection. Overall study: Matching HLA type, along with CMV infection, was indicated by public TCR beta signatures.

One entry per CDR3 protein, called by TCRdb with MiXCR from the reads. The sample holds roughly 760,000 distinct CDR3 sequences; 35% are singletons and the top ten take under 3.5%. Regarding the study as a whole: There were carriers of CMV plus the relevant HLA, and cumulative public TCR beta family frequency identified them.

The chain employs TRBV27 and TRBJ1-2; TRBD1 matches 10 bases. Sequenced: PBMCs. This clonotype was obtained from a human donor in good health (CMV status not recorded). Some clones in this sample may be carry-over from other donors' samples. For the CDR3, the DNA is TGTGCCAGCAGCCGACAGGGGGCTGTGAGGTACACCTTC. Encoded protein: CASSRQGAVRYTF.